This is a list of T cell receptor beta chains from one sample in a study of post-analysis software for immune sequencing data. Each CDR3 protein is one row after TCRdb ran MiXCR on the PCR reads. This table holds 350,000 to 450,000 distinct CDR3 sequences, around a third found once. Sequencing used blood. These receptors were obtained from a girl aged 5-17 years with multiple sclerosis. The CDR3 runs from the conserved cysteine through the conserved F or W. A D gene is named only where the DNA matches it firmly. Where a row states a size, it is once, few, many or the class of an expanded clone; other rows omit it.

V gene	J gene	D gene	clone size	CDR3 DNA	CDR3 protein
TRBV4-3	TRBJ2-7	TRBD1	few	TGCGCCAGCAGCCCAATGACAGGGGCGGGTTTCGAGCAGTACTTC	CASSPMTGAGFEQYF
TRBV4-3	TRBJ1-2	NA	NA	TGCGCCAGCACCTCCCAACTCGGGACTAACTATGGCTACACCTTC	CASTSQLGTNYGYTF
TRBV3-1	TRBJ2-4	NA	many	TGTGCCAGCAGCCAAGGGACTGGGGGCATTCAGTACTTC	CASSQGTGGIQYF
TRBV28	TRBJ1-1	TRBD1	NA	TGTGCCAGCAGCACAAGGGACAGGGGGCTTCGGGAGGAAGCTTTCTTT	CASSTRDRGLREEAFF
TRBV10-3	TRBJ2-7	NA	once	TGTGCCATCAGTGAATACAGGACGGGGGAATCCTACGAGCAGTACTTC	CAISEYRTGESYEQYF
TRBV20-1	TRBJ1-2	NA	few	TGCAGTGCTAGATCGGGGGGTAGCTATGGCTACACCTTC	CSARSGGSYGYTF
TRBV24-1	TRBJ1-1	NA	NA	TGTGCCACCAGTGATTTGTCTCCCGTGGTGATCAGGGGATCCTTGAACACTGAAGCTTTCTTT	CATSDLSPVVIRGSLNTEAFF
TRBV4-3	TRBJ2-3	NA	few	TGCGCCAGCAGCCAAGGGCCTAGGTACGGCACAGATACGCAGTATTTT	CASSQGPRYGTDTQYF
TRBV5-5	TRBJ2-2	NA	NA	TGTGCCAGCAGGCATAGAATCGGGCGATTGGACACCGGGGAGCTGTTTTTT	CASRHRIGRLDTGELFF
TRBV11-2	TRBJ2-7	NA	NA	TGTGCCAGCAGCTCCCACGGGGGTGCAGGTTACTACGAGCAGTACTTC	CASSSHGGAGYYEQYF
TRBV4-3	TRBJ1-4	NA	NA	TGCGCCAGCAGCCTGAGCGGCGGAGGGAGCCCTAATGAAAAACTGTTTTTT	CASSLSGGGSPNEKLFF
TRBV27	TRBJ2-7	TRBD1	few	TGTGCCAGCAGTCCCCGACAGGGCTACGAGCAGTACTTC	CASSPRQGYEQYF
TRBV29-1	TRBJ2-3	TRBD2	NA	TGCAGCGTCGGAAGAGTTAGCGGGGGGGCAGGAGATACGCAGTATTTT	CSVGRVSGGAGDTQYF
TRBV7-2	TRBJ1-1	TRBD1	NA	TGTGCCAGCAGCTCCACAGGGGGAAAGATGAACACTGAAGCTTTCTTT	CASSSTGGKMNTEAFF
TRBV24-1	TRBJ2-7	TRBD1	NA	TGTGCCACCAGTGGTACACCGTTGGGACAGGGGGCCGACGAGCAGTACTTC	CATSGTPLGQGADEQYF
TRBV5-5	TRBJ2-7	TRBD1	many	TGTGCCAGCAGCTGGACGACAGGGGGATACGAGCAGTACTTC	CASSWTTGGYEQYF
TRBV6-5	TRBJ2-2	NA	NA	TGTGCCAGCAGTACCGGGACATGGGATAACACCGGGGAGCTGTTTTTT	CASSTGTWDNTGELFF
TRBV5-1	TRBJ1-2	NA	few	TGCGCCAGCACCAGGGGAGGGCGCGACTATGGCTACACCTTC	CASTRGGRDYGYTF
TRBV5-1	TRBJ2-3	NA	few	TGCGCCAGCAGCTTGGACCCCTATACTTTCTTACAGGGAAGAGACACAGATACGCAGTATTTT	CASSLDPYTFLQGRDTDTQYF
TRBV12-3/TRBV12-4	TRBJ1-1	NA	NA	TGTGCCAGCAGTCGGACGGCGGGAGGGATTGGAGCTTTCTTT	CASSRTAGGIGAFF
TRBV2	TRBJ2-4	NA	few	TGTGCCAGCAGTGTGATACTAGCCAAAAACATTCAGTACTTC	CASSVILAKNIQYF
TRBV30	TRBJ2-1	NA	NA	TGTGCCTGGCAGGACCAGTCGGGCAATGAGCAGTTCTTC	CAWQDQSGNEQFF
TRBV6-2/TRBV6-3	TRBJ2-1	NA	NA	TGTGCCAGCAGTTCCGCCAGCGTCTCCTACAATGAGCAGTTCTTC	CASSSASVSYNEQFF
TRBV7-2	TRBJ2-3	NA	NA	TGTGCCAGCAGCTCCCGTCGGGGGTCAGATACGCAGTATTTT	CASSSRRGSDTQYF
TRBV12-3/TRBV12-4	TRBJ2-1	NA	few	TGTGCCAGCAGTTTAGGGGTCGCGGCAAGCTCCTACAATGAGCAGTTCTTC	CASSLGVAASSYNEQFF
TRBV12-3/TRBV12-4	TRBJ2-3	TRBD2	NA	TGTGCCAGCACCAGCGGGGGAACAGATACGCAGTATTTT	CASTSGGTDTQYF
TRBV28	TRBJ2-5	NA	NA	TGTGCCAGCAGTTCACAGGGTGACGGAGAGACCCAGTACTTC	CASSSQGDGETQYF
TRBV2	TRBJ2-5	NA	NA	TGTGCCAGCAGTGAAGCGCTTGGGTATCAAGAGACCCAGTACTTC	CASSEALGYQETQYF
TRBV3-1	TRBJ1-2	NA	NA	TGTGCCAGCAGCCAAGACCACAGGAACTATGGCTACACCTTC	CASSQDHRNYGYTF
TRBV20-1	TRBJ2-2	NA	NA	TGCAGTGCTAGAGGTATCAGACGCGACACCGGGGAGCTGTTTTTT	CSARGIRRDTGELFF
TRBV29-1	TRBJ1-2	TRBD1	few	TGCAGCGCATGGGACAGCCCCTATGGCTACACCTTC	CSAWDSPYGYTF
TRBV27	TRBJ2-3	NA	NA	TGTGCCAGCAGTGTAACAGAGCCCCAACGAGATACGCAGTATTTT	CASSVTEPQRDTQYF
TRBV27	TRBJ1-5	NA	once	TGTGCCAGCAGCCCTAAACCCCGTCTTTATAGCAATCAGCCCCAGCATTTT	CASSPKPRLYSNQPQHF
TRBV5-1	TRBJ2-4	TRBD2	NA	TGCGCCAGCAGCTCGCCTAGCGGGGGGAACATTCAGTACTTC	CASSSPSGGNIQYF
TRBV12-3/TRBV12-4	TRBJ2-1	TRBD1	NA	TGTGCCAGCAGGAGCAGTTTTGGGACAGCCTACGAGCAGTTCTTC	CASRSSFGTAYEQFF
TRBV4-3	TRBJ2-7	NA	few	TGCGCCAGCAGCCAAGAATGGAACAGCCGGGTGGGGGAGCAGTACTTC	CASSQEWNSRVGEQYF
TRBV29-1	TRBJ2-1	TRBD1	NA	TGCAGCGTTGGGCGGGACAGGCACTACAATGAGCAGTTCTTC	CSVGRDRHYNEQFF
TRBV12-3/TRBV12-4	TRBJ2-6	TRBD2	NA	TGTGCCAGCAGTCCTCTTAAGGGGACTAGGGATAGCTCTGGGGCCAACGTCCTGACTTTC	CASSPLKGTRDSSGANVLTF
TRBV7-9	TRBJ2-3	TRBD2	NA	TGTGCCAGCAGCTTACAGCGGGGGGTCGCAGATACGCAGTATTTT	CASSLQRGVADTQYF
TRBV12-3/TRBV12-4	TRBJ2-7	TRBD1	few	TGTGCCAGCAGCGGGACAGGTCCCTACGAGCAGTACTTC	CASSGTGPYEQYF
TRBV27	TRBJ1-1	NA	NA	TGTGCCAGCAGTCAAATCGGTGGGAACACTGAAGCTTTCTTT	CASSQIGGNTEAFF
TRBV29-1	TRBJ2-6	NA	NA	TGCAGCGTTGGTGGGCCTGGGGCCAACGTCCTGACTTTC	CSVGGPGANVLTF
TRBV20-1	TRBJ1-4	TRBD1	many	TGCAGTGCGACCGGGACAGGGGGAGAAAAACTGTTTTTT	CSATGTGGEKLFF
TRBV5-5	TRBJ2-3	NA	NA	TGTGCCAGCAGCTTCATACTAGACACTAGCACAGATACGCAGTATTTT	CASSFILDTSTDTQYF
TRBV12-3/TRBV12-4	TRBJ2-3	TRBD2	few	TGTGCCAGCAGCCGTACTAGCGGGGGGGTCCGAGATACGCAGTATTTT	CASSRTSGGVRDTQYF
TRBV6-5	TRBJ2-7	NA	NA	TGTGCCAGCAGTTACTCGTCGAGTTTGATTTCCGAGCAGTACTTC	CASSYSSSLISEQYF
TRBV29-1	TRBJ2-7	NA	NA	TGCAGCGTTGCGGGGGCCGGAGACGAGCAGTACTTC	CSVAGAGDEQYF
TRBV6-2/TRBV6-3	TRBJ2-7	NA	NA	TGTGCCAGCAGTTACGAGGACAGACGGTACTACGAGCAGTACTTC	CASSYEDRRYYEQYF
TRBV29-1	TRBJ1-1	NA	NA	TGCAGCGTTGGGGACCTGAACACTGAAGCTTTCTTT	CSVGDLNTEAFF
TRBV6-6	TRBJ2-2	NA	NA	TGTGCCAGCATCTCAACAGGGCACGGGGAGCTGTTTTTT	CASISTGHGELFF
TRBV7-8	TRBJ2-6	NA	NA	TGTGCCAGCAGCTTCCCCATCGGGAGCTCTGGGGCCAACGTCCTGACTTTC	CASSFPIGSSGANVLTF
TRBV29-1	TRBJ2-2	NA	NA	TGCAGCGTTGAGCGAAATAGCGGGGAGCTGTTTTTT	CSVERNSGELFF
TRBV6-2/TRBV6-3	TRBJ1-1	NA	NA	TGTGCCAGCAGTTACTCGCTTGGGGGGACCGCTGAAGCTTTCTTT	CASSYSLGGTAEAFF
TRBV6-1	TRBJ1-5	NA	few	TGTGCCAGCAGGACCAGGGGTGAACAGCCCCAGCATTTT	CASRTRGEQPQHF
TRBV10-3	TRBJ1-6	NA	few	TGTGCCATCAGTGAATCGGCAGGGCAATCACCCCTCCACTTT	CAISESAGQSPLHF
TRBV7-9	TRBJ2-1	NA	NA	TGTGCCAGCAGCTTACTCGATGTAAGCGGTGAGCAGTTCTTC	CASSLLDVSGEQFF
TRBV7-9	TRBJ2-3	TRBD2	NA	TGTGTCAGCAGCTTGCGGCTAGCGGGGACAGATACGCAGTATTTT	CVSSLRLAGTDTQYF